Below are 17 T cell receptor beta chains sequenced from a single sample in a study of T cells after yellow fever vaccination (dated by TCRdb to between 2018 and 2021). To prepare the library, 5' RACE was applied. The sample was run on an Illumina HiSeq 2500. The raw public reads went through TCRdb reprocessing: fastp at Q25, MiXCR clone calling, in-frame beta chains kept. Rows with a matching CDR3 protein are joined into one entry that keeps the most common DNA and genes. This sample gives some 670,000 distinct CDR3 sequences in total; roughly an eighth of them show up just once. The ten largest clones add up to under 15% of the sample. This sample's treatment or condition label indicates: live attenuated yellow fever vaccine strain. The sample here was PBMCs, taken on the day of the yellow fever booster vaccination. The receptor source for this set is a man aged 30-40 years who received the YFV17D yellow fever vaccine.

This clonotype was picked up a small number of times. The chain employs TRBV20-1 and TRBJ2-2; D perhaps matches TRBD2 (6 bases). This CDR3 comprises 14 residues. Deletions cut 3 bases from V and 4 bases from J, with 12 bases between. Germline CDR1 and CDR2: DFQATT and SNEGSKA (reference sequence). The CDR3 loop is CSARVAGSTGELFF. The DNA of the CDR3 is TGCAGTGCTAGGGTGGCGGGGTCCACCGGGGAGCTGTTTTTT.

The V call is TRBV20-1, the J call TRBJ2-5; D unclear. V lost 2 bases, J lost 1 base, and 11 bases lay in between. There are 14 residues in the CDR3. In germline, CDR1 is DFQATT, CDR2 SNEGSKA (reference sequence). The CDR3: CSARTPVTQETQYF. CDR3 DNA: TGCAGTGCTAGAACCCCCGTCACCCAAGAGACCCAGTACTTC.

This clonotype was found a few times. The gene calls are TRBV4-3 and TRBJ1-3; D gene uncertain. V gave up 0 bases and J gave up 2 bases, with 8 bases separating them. The CDR3 totals 15 residues. Germline V lookup: CDR1 LGHNA, CDR2 YSLEER. For the CDR3, the DNA is TGCGCCAGCAGCCAAGATGGAGGGACTGGAAACACCATATATTTT. Translated, it gives CASSQDGGTGNTIYF.

A few counts support this clonotype. V usage is TRBV19 and J usage is TRBJ1-1, with D possibly TRBD1 on 5 matching bases. The CDR3 sequence is 15 residues long. V was pared by 3 bases and J by 0 bases, with 11 bases between. Looked up from germline, CDR1 is LNHDA and CDR2 is SQIVND (reference sequence). In DNA, the CDR3 is TGTGCCAGTAGTATTAGGGGCCAAGTGAACACTGAAGCTTTCTTT. It yields the protein CASSIRGQVNTEAFF.

On this clonotype itself: A much larger clonotype is one base distant, so this may be a read error. This chain uses TRBV20-1 with TRBJ2-4; D not resolved. There are 16 residues in the CDR3. The germline CDR1 and CDR2 sequences are DFQATT and SNEGSKA (reference sequence). The CDR3 loop is CCARDEGSLGWNIQYF. The CDR3 coding sequence is TGCTGTGCTAGAGATGAAGGGTCCCTGGGTTGGAACATTCAGTACTTC.

This clonotype was observed a few times. The J gene is TRBJ2-7, the V gene TRBV29-1; TRBD2 matches at 8 bases. The CDR3 extends over 12 amino acids. With 7 bases clipped from V and 4 bases from J, the junction kept 6 bases outside the gene matches. Germline CDR1 and CDR2: SQVTM and ANQGSEA. DNA for the CDR3: TGCAGCGCCGGGAGGGGGAAGTACGAGCAGTACTTC. Its translation: CSAGRGKYEQYF.

This clonotype was observed a few times. V usage is TRBV15 and J usage is TRBJ2-7, with TRBD2 as a possible D gene (5 bases). Trimming stripped 0 bases from V and 2 bases from J, with 20 bases between. The CDR3 sequence is 18 residues long. The V gene's germline CDR1 is LNHNV and CDR2 YYDKDF (reference sequence). The CDR3 DNA is TGTGCCACCAGCAGAGATTCTAGCAGTTCGAGCCTCCCCTACGAGCAGTACTTC. Translated: CATSRDSSSSSLPYEQYF.

The sample holds many counts of this clonotype. The rearrangement uses TRBV4-3 and TRBJ2-2; D is perhaps TRBD1 (6 bases). The CDR3 totals 16 residues. The V end was cut by 2 bases, the J end by 6 bases, with 16 bases between. Per germline, CDR1 LGHNA and CDR2 YSLEER. CDR3: CASSQNRASWAGELFF. The CDR3, as DNA: TGCGCCAGCAGCCAAAACAGGGCCTCCTGGGCCGGGGAGCTGTTTTTT.

CDR3 loop: CASSLDLARSYEQYF. For the CDR3, the DNA is TGTGCCAGCAGCTTGGACCTAGCCCGCTCCTACGAGCAGTACTTC. This chain uses TRBV5-6 with TRBJ2-7, with TRBD2 as a possible D gene (5 bases). The CDR3 totals 15 residues. Trimming cost V 0 bases and J 0 bases, with 10 bases left between them. Germline V lookup: CDR1 SGHDT, CDR2 YYEEEE.

This clonotype showed up many times. The chain is built from TRBV2 and TRBJ2-2; a weak D match, TRBD2 (5 bases). The CDR3 is 13 residues long. Germline values: CDR1 SNHLY, CDR2 FYNNEI. Trimming cost V 7 bases and J 4 bases, with 10 bases left between them. In DNA form, the CDR3 reads TGTGCCAGCACTACGGACTCCACCGGGGAGCTGTTTTTT. Translated: CASTTDSTGELFF.

This clonotype was seen a handful of times. This sequence joins TRBV12-3 or TRBV12-4 and TRBJ1-1; a possible D gene is TRBD1 (6 bases). Deletions cut 6 bases from V and 7 bases from J, with 15 bases between. The CDR3 contains 13 residues. For the CDR3, the DNA is TGTGCCAGCAGACCCTCGGGGGCGCTTGAAGCTTTCTTT. Translation: CASRPSGALEAFF.

This clonotype occurred many times. This chain connects TRBV30 to TRBJ2-5; D not resolved. Germline values: CDR1 GTSNPN, CDR2 SVGIG (reference sequence). This CDR3 has 13 residues. Trimming removed 1 base at V and 4 bases at J, with 10 bases between. The CDR3: CAWSGIARETQYF. In DNA, the CDR3 is TGTGCCTGGAGTGGTATAGCTCGAGAGACCCAGTACTTC.

V gene TRBV11-2 combines with J gene TRBJ2-5; possible D gene TRBD2, 6 bases. This CDR3 is built from 16 residues. The ends were cut back, 5 bases at V and 5 bases at J, with 21 bases in the middle. The germline V gene has CDR1 SGHAT and CDR2 FQNNGV. CDR3 in amino acids: CASSQATGVGWETQYF. In nucleotides, the CDR3 is TGTGCCAGCAGCCAAGCCACGGGAGTAGGATGGGAGACCCAGTACTTC.

The rearrangement links TRBV28 to TRBJ2-2; D unresolved. Germline V lookup: CDR1 MDHEN, CDR2 SYDVKM. V gave up 7 bases and J gave up 1 base, with 10 bases separating them. This CDR3 contains 14 residues. Written as DNA, the CDR3 is TGTGCCAGCAACCTGGTGCAGAACACCGGGGAGCTGTTTTTT. Translated, it gives CASNLVQNTGELFF.

The chain has TRBV20-1 and TRBJ2-4; maybe TRBD2 (6 bases). CDR3 length: 18 amino acids. The germline gives CDR1 DFQATT, CDR2 SNEGSKA (reference sequence). Trimming removed 6 bases at V and 7 bases at J, with 31 bases between. CDR3 protein: CSAHLPTPGVKRRNIQYF. The CDR3 region has the DNA TGCAGTGCCCACCTCCCGACCCCGGGAGTAAAAAGGAGGAACATTCAGTACTTC.

This clonotype was counted between two and nine times. The rearrangement uses TRBV7-9 and TRBJ1-1; D uncertain. CDR1 SEHNR and CDR2 FQNEAQ come from the germline V gene (reference sequence). This CDR3 is built from 15 residues. V was pared by 1 base and J by 1 base, with 10 bases between. The CDR3 sequence is CASSLDGLQNTEAFF. In DNA form, the CDR3 reads TGTGCCAGCAGCTTAGATGGTCTCCAGAACACTGAAGCTTTCTTT.

The sample holds a few counts of this clonotype. The gene calls are TRBV9 and TRBJ2-2; either TRBD1 or TRBD2 may fit D (5 bases each). Trimming left V 0 bases short and J 4 bases short, with 10 bases between. The CDR3 has 15 amino acids. Germline V gene data show CDR1 as SGDLS and CDR2 as YYNGEE. This chain's CDR3 is CASSVAGPPTGELFF. The CDR3 DNA is TGTGCCAGCAGCGTAGCGGGACCTCCCACCGGGGAGCTGTTTTTT.